Listed here is a single T cell receptor beta chain. The antigen is unknown. The sample belongs to a study of siplizumab effects on memory and regulatory T cells. Study findings and constraints: Naive T cells, seemingly more diverse than memory cells, seemed major alloresponse contributors.

Germline V gene data show CDR1 as MNHEY and CDR2 as SVGAGI. The CDR3 runs 13 residues. V was clipped by 10 bases and J by 0 bases, with 10 bases between them. Assay: immunoSEQ multiplex PCR; the TCRdb copy retains only in-frame clones and omits some. Of 85,000 to 130,000 clones in the sample, around 90% were seen once. This receptor was taken from a human donor in good health. Input material: Tregs sorted from blood. V is TRBV6-5 and J is TRBJ2-4, with D unresolved. The CDR3: CATYGLAKNIQYF. The CDR3 nucleotides are TGTGCCACCTACGGTCTAGCCAAAAACATTCAGTACTTC.